This paragraph reports one TCR beta chain. Possible read error: a much larger clone is one base away. RNA transcripts provided the source from which TCR beta CDR3 regions were amplified. RT-PCR in the first round (using the HTBI primer set) targeted the TCR CDR3. In TCRdb, the multiplex PCR reads were re-called with MiXCR into one record per CDR3 protein. The data contain more than 300,000 distinct CDR3 sequences, approximately 14% of them singletons. This sample is part of a study of T cells in Graves' hyperthyroidism and ophthalmopathy. With 4 bases removed from V and 1 base from J, the gap between germline ends came to 11 bases. CDR3 length: 14 amino acids. Germline lookup yields CDR1 SQVTM and CDR2 ANQGSEA.

The TCR comes from a woman aged 55-70 years with Graves' hyperthyroidism. Specimen: blood. This chain uses TRBV29-1 with TRBJ2-1; D not resolved. The CDR3 coding sequence is TGCAGCGTTGGAGTTGGTGGGTCCTACAATGAGCAGTTCTTC. Translated: CSVGVGGSYNEQFF.